This T cell receptor (beta chain) stems from a study of post-analysis software for immune sequencing data. There are a few counts of this clonotype. As yet, its antigen is unknown. J lost 3 bases, V lost 2 bases, and 4 bases had no gene match. There are 15 residues in the CDR3. Germline V lookup: CDR1 LGHDT, CDR2 YNNKEL (reference sequence). Whole-study findings and limits: When patients were compared with controls, a handful of TRBV segments were more frequent, TRBV5-6, TRBV5-1 and TRBV20-1 among them.

Unique molecular identifiers had been added to the TCR beta cDNA libraries. Each CDR3 protein gets one entry after TCRdb re-called the PCR reads with MiXCR. The data contain about 570,000 distinct CDR3 sequences, around 36% of them seen just once; the ten biggest clones take up under 7%. The sample consisted of blood. The receptor was derived from a girl aged 2-17 years with multiple sclerosis. V and J are TRBV3-1 and TRBJ2-1, with TRBD2 matching over 7 bases. The CDR3 sequence: CASSQRGGGYNEQFF. In nucleotides, the CDR3 is TGTGCCAGCAGCCAACGAGGCGGGGGCTACAATGAGCAGTTCTTC.